This T cell receptor beta chain came from a study of T cell responses to AZD1222 COVID-19 vaccine (dated by TCRdb to 2020 to 2023). For the wider study: AZD1222 recipients whose second dose came at about 4 weeks and those whose second dose came at about 12 weeks were combined into one group, since spike-specific TCR depth and breadth did not differ between the two schedules. A total of 233 trial participants underwent TCR sequencing, of whom about 200 received two doses of AZD1222 and about 25 received two doses of the MenACWY control vaccine. Enrollment into the trials was organized by age into subgroups of 18-55, 56-69 and 70-plus years, and those subgroups contained roughly 150, 30 and 60 TCR-sequenced participants, respectively.

What the research found in general, with its limitations: Only six or seven AZD1222 recipients were SARS-CoV-2 seropositive at baseline, limiting conclusions about previously exposed vaccinees. Epitopes outside the regions mutated in the B.1.351 and B.1.1.7 variants were reportedly recognized by nearly half of the unique spike-specific TCRs. Participants were mostly white British and included more females than males, and it was suggested by the authors that clonal diversity may have been underestimated. Spike-specific TCR breadth and depth rose significantly after two AZD1222 doses compared with day 0 and with MenACWY recipients. The 56-69-year group was small, and its depth increase did not reach significance, likely because of low power. Because no samples from the day 14 peak response were available, repertoires could be characterized only after the peak T cell response. Vaccine-associated CD4 TCRs spanned the whole spike protein, with dominant responses in regions 160-218 and 743-854.

V is shortened by 1 base, J by 3 bases, and the region joining them spans 10 bases. Counted from cysteine to phenylalanine, this CDR3 has 14 amino acids. Left in the record is the CDR3 DNA by itself, 42 bases read in frame from the first base. CDR1 is given as SEHNR and CDR2 as FQNEAQ, both from the germline V gene (reference sequence). The time point label, as the study defines it: baseline before first vaccination. Samples from vaccinated people were obtained from the UK trials COV001 and COV002, which included a single-blind randomized controlled phase 2/3 trial of AZD1222 (ChAdOx1 nCoV-19) in healthy adults. For TCRbeta chain sequencing, PBMC samples from trial participants were taken at day 0 and at day 28 after the second dose. On this clone: It has no known antigen specificity. The input lacks base qualities; no much larger clone sits a single base away.

The CDR3 regions of human TCRbeta chains were subjected to immunosequencing. The authors' analysis ran thus. Repertoire TCRs were checked for matches against a reference library of SARS-CoV-2-specific TCRs that had been generated using the MIRA antigen-specificity platform. Breadth was defined as the fraction of unique TCRs that were SARS-CoV-2-associated. Depth was defined as the fraction of total T cells that were SARS-CoV-2-associated. Using the MIRA data, each spike-specific TCR was assigned both to the spike region to which the TCR was reactive and to a CD4 or CD8 class. Log10-transformed breadth and depth values were compared by one-way ANOVA with Sidak's multiple comparisons tests. TCRdb's version of the immuneACCESS table is confined to in-frame rearrangements and falls short of the full clone set. An unresolved V gene accounts for under half of the shortfall where checked; the remainder is of unknown origin. V, J and clone size are taken as reported in that table, and D and trimming were inferred from the DNA itself. The sample table holds 150,000 to 200,000 clones, of which 94% were seen once. The ten most abundant clones make up approximately 0.69% of the sample.

The material sequenced was peripheral blood, taken on day 0 of AZD1222 vaccination. In this chain, TRBV7-9 is recombined with TRBJ2-7; the D gene assignment is ambiguous. The origin of this receptor is an adult in good health. The DNA sequence is as follows: TGTGCCAGCAGCTTAGGGTACGGAGACTACGAGCAGTACTTC. It translates as CASSLGYGDYEQYF. The full variable domain, completed from the reference TRBV7-9 and TRBJ2-7 proteins outside the CDR3, reads DTGVSQNPRHKITKRGQNVTFRCDPISEHNRLYWYRQTLGQGPEFLTYFQNEAQLEKSRLLSDRFSAERPKGSFSTLEIQRTEQGDSAMYLCASSLGYGDYEQYFGPGTRLTVT.